This TCR beta chain was sequenced in a study of blood T cell repertoires in COVID-19. Study-wide context: T cells, B-cell-depleted T cells, or PBMCs provided the cDNA or gDNA that served as material.

Trimming removed 9 bases from V and 4 bases from J; junction bases left unmatched: 9. From germline, CDR1 is WSHSY and CDR2 SAAADI. CDR3 length equals 15 residues. Sequencing used immunoSEQ multiplex PCR; TCRdb keeps in-frame clones, though not all of them. Of around 80,000 clones detected, roughly 91% appear once; the ten largest clones hold 0.58%. Sequenced sample: peripheral blood. This rearrangement joins TRBV10-2 to TRBJ2-7; TRBD2 agrees at 13 bases. The sequence came from a man aged 55 to 70 with acute or convalescent COVID-19. The chain's CDR3 is CASTIWTSGSYEQYF. The CDR3 nucleotides read TGCGCCAGTACTATTTGGACTAGCGGGAGTTACGAGCAGTACTTC.